The 12 T cell receptor beta chains listed next were all sequenced from one sample in a study of cytomegalovirus exposure and HLA in healthy donors. The PCR ran on 60 Vbeta and 13 Jbeta primers. Produced via immunoSEQ multiplex PCR; TCRdb's table is partial and in-frame only. The table lists almost 200,000 clones, around 78% of them singletons. Material for sequencing was PBMCs. The source is a man aged 30 to 39 in good health and CMV-seronegative.

V is TRBV7-3 and J is TRBJ1-1; D may be TRBD1 (6 bases). The CDR3 length is 14 residues. The V gene's germline CDR1 is SGHTA and CDR2 FQGTGA. V dropped 1 base and J dropped 7 bases, with 13 bases sitting between them. The CDR3 bases are TGTGCCAGCAGCTTAAGCAGGGGAGCAGGTGAAGCTTTCTTT. Residues: CASSLSRGAGEAFF. The full variable domain, its missing parts supplied by reference TRBV7-3 and TRBJ1-1, is GAGVSQTPSNKVTEKGKYVELRCDPISGHTALYWYRQSLGQGPEFLIYFQGTGAADDSGLPNDRFFAVRPEGSVSTLKIQRTERGDSAVYLCASSLSRGAGEAFFGQGTRLTVV.

The chain combines TRBV5-1 with TRBJ2-5; 12 bases are a match to TRBD1. Germline V gene lookup returns CDR1 SGHRS and CDR2 YFSETQ. CDR3 length: 15 amino acids. Trimming cost V 4 bases and J 5 bases; bases outside gene matches: 6. CDR3 in amino acids: CASSMGQGAGETQYF. In DNA, the CDR3 is TGCGCCAGCAGCATGGGACAGGGGGCCGGGGAGACCCAGTACTTC.

The rearrangement uses TRBV4-1 and TRBJ2-7, with TRBD1 identical over 7 bases. Germline-derived CDR1 and CDR2 are MGHRA and YSYEKL. The CDR3 is made up of 14 amino acids. The V and J ends lost 0 bases and 3 bases, in that order; junction bases with no gene match: 2. The CDR3 protein is CASSQETGFYEQYF. The CDR3 bases are TGCGCCAGCAGCCAAGAGACAGGGTTCTACGAGCAGTACTTC.

This chain uses TRBV10-1 with TRBJ2-7; a weak D match, TRBD1 (6 bases). V gave up 4 bases and J gave up 6 bases, with 7 bases separating them. CDR1 is WNHNN, CDR2 SYGVQD, per germline (reference sequence). The CDR3 is made up of 11 amino acids. This CDR3 is CASSARGEQYF. The DNA of the CDR3 is TGCGCCAGCAGTGCCAGGGGCGAGCAGTACTTC.

CDR3: CASSQVEGARETQYF. DNA for the CDR3: TGTGCCAGCAGCCAAGTGGAGGGGGCGCGGGAGACCCAGTACTTC. The genes are TRBV14 and TRBJ2-5, with a weak D call TRBD1 (7 bases). Germline V CDR1 and CDR2: SGHDN, FVKESK. The CDR3 is 15 residues long. The V end lost 1 base, the J end lost 5 bases, and 14 bases lay between the germline ends.

The rearrangement joins TRBV28 to TRBJ2-1, with 14 bases lining up with TRBD2. Germline CDR1 MDHEN, CDR2 SYDVKM. V was pared by 6 bases and J by 9 bases, with 10 bases of the junction left unmatched. This CDR3 contains 16 residues. This chain's CDR3 is CASRRLAGGPMGEQFF. DNA of the CDR3: TGTGCCAGCAGACGACTAGCGGGAGGGCCCATGGGTGAGCAGTTCTTC. Drawing the rest from reference TRBV28 and TRBJ2-1, the complete variable domain is DVKVTQSSRYLVKRTGEKVFLECVQDMDHENMFWYRQDPGLGLRLIYFSYDVKMKEKGDIPEGYSVSREKKERFSLILESASTNQTSMYLCASRRLAGGPMGEQFFGPGTRLTVL.

This CDR3 is CASSPGLSNYGYTF. The CDR3 DNA reads TGTGCCAGCAGTCCCGGACTGTCTAACTATGGCTACACCTTC. This rearrangement joins TRBV28 to TRBJ1-2; D gene unclear. This CDR3 spans 14 amino acids. Trimming removed 5 bases from V and 0 bases from J, with 10 bases in between. Germline assignment: CDR1 MDHEN and CDR2 SYDVKM.

This chain uses TRBV15 with TRBJ1-4, with 7 bases lining up with TRBD1. The CDR3 runs 15 residues. CDR1 and CDR2 (germline): LNHNV, YYDKDF (reference sequence). V gave up 4 bases and J gave up 8 bases; unmatched junction bases: 10. For the CDR3, the DNA is TGTGCCACCAGCAAAGGGACAGCCCTAGGGGAAAAACTGTTTTTT. This sequence encodes CATSKGTALGEKLFF.

The chain links TRBV2 to TRBJ2-5; 9 nucleotides align to TRBD1. Germline V CDR1 and CDR2: SNHLY, FYNNEI. This CDR3 contains 15 residues. Losses at the gene ends were 8 bases for V and 0 bases for J; bases not matched to a gene: 7. The chain's CDR3 is CASGAGTGYQETQYF. Here the CDR3 DNA reads TGTGCCAGCGGCGCCGGGACAGGGTACCAAGAGACCCAGTACTTC.

This clone was counted once. The chain links TRBV9 to TRBJ2-3; D may be TRBD2 (6 bases). Trimming removed 4 bases from V and 11 bases from J, with 14 bases in between. Germline CDR1 is SGDLS and CDR2 is YYNGEE. This CDR3 has 12 residues. The CDR3 coding sequence is TGTGCCAGCAGCACCAGAACTAGCAAGCAGTATTTT. Translation: CASSTRTSKQYF.

The J gene is TRBJ2-7, the V gene TRBV5-3; D remains unclear. TRBV5-3 is identified as an open reading frame with a role that is uncertain. The CDR3 has 11 residues. Trimming shortened V by 3 bases and J by 1 base, and 2 bases separated the two germline ends. The CDR3 DNA reads as TGTGCCAGAAGCTCTTCCTACGAGCAGTACTTC. It specifies CARSSSYEQYF.

V usage is TRBV5-1 and J usage is TRBJ1-4, with D possibly being TRBD1 (6 bases). The V gene lost 0 bases and the J gene lost 8 bases, with 14 bases spanning the gap. Germline CDR1 and CDR2: SGHRS and YFSETQ. There are 15 residues in the CDR3. CDR3 DNA: TGCGCCAGCAGCTTGGTTCAGGGGCTGGAAGAAAAACTGTTTTTT. Translating gives CASSLVQGLEEKLFF.